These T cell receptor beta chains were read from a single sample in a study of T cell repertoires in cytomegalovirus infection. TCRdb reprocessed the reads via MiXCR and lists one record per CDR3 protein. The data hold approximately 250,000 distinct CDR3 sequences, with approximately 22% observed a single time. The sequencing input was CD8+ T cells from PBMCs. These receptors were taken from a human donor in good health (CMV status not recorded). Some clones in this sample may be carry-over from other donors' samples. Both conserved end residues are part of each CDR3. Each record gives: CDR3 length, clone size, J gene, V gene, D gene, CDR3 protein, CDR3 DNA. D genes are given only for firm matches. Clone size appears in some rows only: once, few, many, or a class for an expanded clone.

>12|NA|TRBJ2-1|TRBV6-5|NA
CASSPDGVEQFF
TGTGCCAGCAGTCCGGACGGTGTTGAGCAGTTCTTC
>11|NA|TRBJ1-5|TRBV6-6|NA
CASGPNQPQHF
TGTGCCAGCGGACCCAATCAGCCCCAGCATTTT
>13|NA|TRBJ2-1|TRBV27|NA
CASGPRRYNEQFF
TGTGCCAGCGGGCCCCGTAGGTACAATGAGCAGTTCTTC
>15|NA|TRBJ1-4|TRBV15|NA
CATETGEATNEKLIF
TGTGCCACCGAGACAGGTGAAGCAACTAATGAAAAACTGATTTTT
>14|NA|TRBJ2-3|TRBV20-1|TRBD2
CSALWTSGADTQYF
TGCAGTGCTCTTTGGACTAGCGGGGCGGATACGCAGTATTTT
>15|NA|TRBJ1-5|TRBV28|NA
CASSLQGPPHQPQHF
TGTGCCAGCAGTTTGCAGGGTCCGCCACATCAGCCCCAGCATTTT
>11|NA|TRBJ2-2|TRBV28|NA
CASSEGGELFF
TGTGCCAGCAGCGAAGGGGGGGAGCTGTTTTTT
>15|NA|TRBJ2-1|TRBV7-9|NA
CASSLPGGRADEQFF
TGTGCCAGCAGCCTTCCCGGGGGACGGGCGGATGAGCAGTTCTTC
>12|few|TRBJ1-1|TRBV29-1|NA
CGGLLMNTEAFF
TGCGGTGGACTGCTGATGAACACTGAAGCTTTCTTT
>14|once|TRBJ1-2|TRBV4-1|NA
CASSQGPSFYGYTF
TGCGCCAGCAGCCAAGGTCCCAGCTTCTATGGCTACACCTTC
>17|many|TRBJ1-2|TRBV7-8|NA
CASSPGGGLQSNYGYTF
TGTGCCAGCAGCCCGGGGGGGGGCCTACAATCTAACTATGGCTACACCTTC
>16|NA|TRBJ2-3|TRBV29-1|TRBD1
CSVTFYDRASTDTQYF
TGCAGCGTTACCTTTTATGACAGGGCTAGCACAGATACGCAGTATTTT
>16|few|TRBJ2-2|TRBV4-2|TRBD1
CASSPGTGTNTGELFF
TGTGCCAGCAGCCCAGGGACAGGGACGAACACCGGGGAGCTGTTTTTT
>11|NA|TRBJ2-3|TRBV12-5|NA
CASGFSDTQYF
TGTGCTAGTGGTTTTAGTGATACGCAGTATTTT
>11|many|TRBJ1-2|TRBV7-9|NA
CASTSRGDYTF
TGTGCCAGCACCTCCCGGGGAGACTACACCTTC
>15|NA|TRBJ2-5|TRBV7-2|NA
CAAGNEHGAQETQHF
TGTGCCGCAGGAAATGAACACGGAGCTCAAGAGACCCAGCACTTC
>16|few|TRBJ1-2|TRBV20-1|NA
CSARDIEGPSVYGYTF
TGCAGTGCTAGAGATATAGAGGGGCCATCGGTGTATGGCTACACCTTC
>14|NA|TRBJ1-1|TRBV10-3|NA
CAIRGHSSNTEAFF
TGTGCCATCAGGGGACACTCTTCGAACACTGAAGCTTTCTTT
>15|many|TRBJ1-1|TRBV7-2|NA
CASSLEAAMNTEAFF
TGTGCCAGCAGCTTAGAAGCGGCCATGAACACTGAAGCTTTCTTT
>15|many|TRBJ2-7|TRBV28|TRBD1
CATLGTGQSSYEQYF
TGTGCCACCCTGGGGACGGGACAGTCATCCTACGAGCAGTACTTC
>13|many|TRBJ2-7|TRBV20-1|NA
CSANEDRAYEQYF
TGCAGTGCCAACGAGGACCGAGCCTACGAGCAGTACTTC
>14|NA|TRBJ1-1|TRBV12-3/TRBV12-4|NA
CASSRREGLAEAFF
TGTGCCAGCAGCCGGCGGGAGGGACTGGCTGAAGCTTTCTTT
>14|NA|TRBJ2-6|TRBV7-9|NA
CASSWSSGANVLTF
TGTGCCAGCAGCTGGAGCTCTGGGGCCAACGTCCTGACTTTC
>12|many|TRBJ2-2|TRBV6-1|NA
CASSPHAGELFF
TGTGCCAGCAGCCCACATGCCGGGGAGCTGTTTTTT
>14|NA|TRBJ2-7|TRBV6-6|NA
CASTAAGGSYEQYF
TGTGCCAGCACCGCCGCTGGGGGCTCCTACGAGCAGTACTTC
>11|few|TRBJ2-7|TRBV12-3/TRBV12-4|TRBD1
CASRGGLEQYF
TGTGCCTCGCGAGGGGGCTTGGAGCAGTACTTC
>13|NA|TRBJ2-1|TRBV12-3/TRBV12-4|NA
CASSPDSLHEQFF
TGTGCCAGCAGCCCCGACAGTCTCCATGAGCAGTTCTTC
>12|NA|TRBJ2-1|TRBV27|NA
CASSSPTHEQFF
TGTGCCAGCAGTTCACCGACACATGAGCAGTTCTTC
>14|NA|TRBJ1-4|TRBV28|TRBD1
CASRPTGGGEKLFF
TGTGCCAGCAGGCCAACAGGGGGGGGTGAAAAACTGTTTTTT
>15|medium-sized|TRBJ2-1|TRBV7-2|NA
CASSRLGIQGHEQFF
TGTGCCAGCAGCAGGTTAGGGATTCAGGGCCATGAGCAGTTCTTC
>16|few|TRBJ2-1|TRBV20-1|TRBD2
CSAREWTSWTSGEQFF
TGCAGTGCTAGAGAGTGGACTAGCTGGACTAGTGGTGAGCAGTTCTTC
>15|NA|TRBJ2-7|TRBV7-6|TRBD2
CASSPPSGVSREQYF
TGTGCCAGCAGCCCGCCTAGCGGGGTCTCTCGGGAGCAGTACTTC
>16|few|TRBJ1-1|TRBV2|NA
CASSERQGPMNTEAFF
TGTGCCAGCAGTGAACGGCAGGGGCCTATGAACACTGAAGCTTTCTTT
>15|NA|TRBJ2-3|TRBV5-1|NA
CASSLWTRSTDTQYF
TGCGCCAGCAGTCTTTGGACACGTAGCACAGATACGCAGTATTTT
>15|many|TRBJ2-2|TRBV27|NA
CASSLSRTIAGELFF
TGTGCCAGCAGTTTATCCCGGACAATAGCCGGGGAGCTGTTTTTT
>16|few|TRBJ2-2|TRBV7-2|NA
CASSLGRGANTGELFF
TGTGCCAGCAGCTTGGGGCGGGGAGCGAACACCGGGGAGCTGTTTTTT
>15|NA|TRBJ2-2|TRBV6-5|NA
CASSYSTGLTGELFF
TGTGCCAGCAGTTACTCAACGGGGCTTACCGGGGAGCTGTTTTTT
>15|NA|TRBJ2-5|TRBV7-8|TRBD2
CASSLETSGAWAQYF
TGTGCCAGCAGCTTAGAGACTAGCGGGGCATGGGCCCAGTACTTC
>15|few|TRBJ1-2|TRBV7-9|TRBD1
CASSFGQGTGYGYTF
TGTGCCAGCAGCTTCGGACAGGGGACTGGCTATGGCTACACCTTC
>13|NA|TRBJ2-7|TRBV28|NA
CASSPPGPGEQYF
TGTGCCAGCAGCCCCCCGGGCCCGGGCGAGCAGTACTTC
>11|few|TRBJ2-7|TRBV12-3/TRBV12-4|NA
CASSFGPEQYF
TGTGCCAGCAGTTTCGGGCCCGAGCAGTACTTC
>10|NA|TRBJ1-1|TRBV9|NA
CASSAVGAFF
TGTGCCAGCAGCGCGGTTGGGGCTTTCTTT
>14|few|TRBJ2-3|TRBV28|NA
CASSPPRAVDTQYF
TGTGCCAGCAGTCCCCCCAGAGCGGTGGATACGCAGTATTTT
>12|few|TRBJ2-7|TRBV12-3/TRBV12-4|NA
CASSPTPAEQYF
TGTGCCAGCAGCCCCACGCCGGCCGAGCAGTACTTC
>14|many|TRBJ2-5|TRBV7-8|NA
CASSLDGLGETQYF
TGTGCCAGCAGCTTAGACGGGTTGGGTGAGACCCAGTACTTC
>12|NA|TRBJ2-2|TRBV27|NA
CASTTASREMFF
TGTGCCAGCACAACGGCTAGCCGGGAGATGTTTTTT
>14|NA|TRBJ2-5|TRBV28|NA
CASTQGLSQETQYF
TGTGCCAGCACCCAGGGTCTAAGCCAAGAGACCCAGTACTTC
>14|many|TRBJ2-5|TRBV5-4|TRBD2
CASSPGLAEETQYF
TGTGCCAGCAGCCCGGGACTAGCGGAGGAGACCCAGTACTTC
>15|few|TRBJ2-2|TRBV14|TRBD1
CASRWTGGRTGELFF
TGTGCCAGCAGGTGGACAGGGGGCCGGACCGGGGAGCTGTTTTTT
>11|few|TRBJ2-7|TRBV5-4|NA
CASSGHGEQYF
TGTGCCAGCAGCGGGCACGGCGAGCAGTACTTC
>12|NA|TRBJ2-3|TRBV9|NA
CASSASTDTQYF
TGTGCCAGCAGCGCCTCAACAGATACGCAGTATTTT
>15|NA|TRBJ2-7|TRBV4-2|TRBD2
CASSQDLAGGNEQYF
TGTGCCAGCAGCCAAGATCTAGCGGGGGGTAACGAGCAGTACTTC
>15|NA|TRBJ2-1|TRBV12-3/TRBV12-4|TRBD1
CASTLRDRETAEQFF
TGTGCCAGCACCCTCCGGGACAGGGAGACAGCTGAGCAGTTCTTC